This T cell receptor (beta chain) was identified in a study of cytomegalovirus exposure and HLA in healthy donors. CDR3 length: 16 amino acids. Germline V lookup: CDR1 MNHEY, CDR2 SMNVEV (reference sequence). Trimming cost V 8 bases and J 4 bases, with 23 bases left between them. The data were produced by immunoSEQ multiplex PCR, yet TCRdb's version contains in-frame clones alone and is incomplete. The data show around 300,000 clones, around nine tenths seen once. The TCR sequence derives from a woman aged 18-35 years in good health and CMV-seronegative. This chain connects TRBV27 to TRBJ1-2; D may be TRBD1 (5 bases). What was sequenced was PBMCs. CDR3 residues: CASRSQGGAPGYGYTF. The CDR3 nucleotides are TGTGCCAGCCGATCTCAGGGTGGGGCGCCTGGCTATGGCTACACCTTC.